The 18 T cell receptor beta chains listed next were all sequenced from one sample in a study of cytomegalovirus exposure and HLA in healthy donors. The PCR made use of 60 Vbeta and 13 Jbeta primers. TCRdb's copy holds only in-frame clones and misses some; the assay was immunoSEQ multiplex PCR. Among 250,000 to 350,000 clones listed, 80% were seen once. The sequenced material came from PBMCs. The receptors stem from a girl aged 2 to 9 in good health and CMV-seronegative.

The gene calls are TRBV7-7 and TRBJ2-2, with 10 bases identical to TRBD1. Trimming at V came to 5 bases and at J to 7 bases, leaving 13 bases not matched to a gene. This CDR3 has 17 residues. CDR1 SSHAT and CDR2 FNYEAQ come from the germline V gene (reference sequence). CDR3 in DNA: TGTGCCAGCAGCCCCTTCCCACGACAGGGGGCGCGCGGGGAGCTGTTTTTT. Protein product: CASSPFPRQGARGELFF.

The V call is TRBV7-9, the J call TRBJ2-2; a weak D match, TRBD2 (6 bases). The CDR3 totals 16 residues. V dropped 3 bases and J dropped 0 bases, with 11 bases sitting between them. Germline CDR1 reads SEHNR; CDR2 reads FQNEAQ (reference sequence). CDR3 DNA sequence: TGTGCCAGCAGCTTGGAGGGCTCCCCGAACACCGGGGAGCTGTTTTTT. Residues: CASSLEGSPNTGELFF. The variable domain in full, completed from reference TRBV7-9 and TRBJ2-2, reads DTGVSQNPRHKITKRGQNVTFRCDPISEHNRLYWYRQTLGQGPEFLTYFQNEAQLEKSRLLSDRFSAERPKGSFSTLEIQRTEQGDSAMYLCASSLEGSPNTGELFFGEGSRLTVL.

The rearrangement joins TRBV7-3 to TRBJ1-1, with 8 bases identical to TRBD1. Germline assignment: CDR1 SGHTA and CDR2 FQGTGA. Trimming took 4 bases from V and 5 from J; bases not matched to a gene: 9. CDR3 size: 15 residues. CDR3 nucleotide sequence: TGTGCCAGCAGCTCGGGACAGGCTGGATGGACTGAAGCTTTCTTT. It specifies CASSSGQAGWTEAFF.

The rearrangement joins TRBV5-4 to TRBJ2-5; D not resolved. The CDR3 length is 14 residues. Germline V lookup: CDR1 SGHNT, CDR2 YYREEE (reference sequence). The V end lost 3 bases, the J end lost 2 bases, and 11 bases lay between the germline ends. This CDR3 reads CASSYSRTQETQYF. CDR3 coding DNA: TGTGCCAGCAGCTACTCAAGAACTCAAGAGACCCAGTACTTC.

This clone was seen only a few times. V usage is TRBV29-1 and J usage is TRBJ2-3; D not certain. V lost 5 bases and J lost 4, with 4 bases in between. CDR3 length equals 10 residues. Germline CDR1 is SQVTM and CDR2 is ANQGSEA. Here the CDR3 reads CSVLPDTQYF. DNA of the CDR3: TGCAGCGTTCTTCCAGATACGCAGTATTTT.

The genes are TRBV15 and TRBJ2-5; 14 bases line up with TRBD2. Germline V gives CDR1 LNHNV, CDR2 YYDKDF (reference sequence). The CDR3 runs 19 residues. V dropped 1 base and J dropped 5; count of bases not matched to a gene: 12. CDR3 bases: TGTGCCACCAGCAGAGGCGCGGGACTAGCGGGGGTCTTCAAGGAGACCCAGTACTTC. It codes for CATSRGAGLAGVFKETQYF.

The gene calls are TRBV5-6 and TRBJ1-1; tentative D call: TRBD1 (5 bases). The length of the CDR3 is 14 residues. CDR1 is SGHDT, CDR2 YYEEEE, per germline. V was cut by 3 bases and J by 7 bases, with 16 bases left in between. The CDR3 DNA reads as TGTGCCAGCAGCTCGGGGGGGTCAGGTGGTGAAGCTTTCTTT. Translated, it gives CASSSGGSGGEAFF.

The sample holds one count of this clone. The chain uses TRBV2 and TRBJ2-7; D is possibly TRBD1 (6 bases). V lost 8 bases and J 0 bases, leaving 17 bases between the germline ends. The CDR3 spans 15 residues. The V gene's germline CDR1 is SNHLY and CDR2 FYNNEI. The CDR3 DNA sequence: TGTGCCAGCCCTAGAGGGGGACCAACCTCCTACGAGCAGTACTTC. Its translation: CASPRGGPTSYEQYF.

The rearrangement uses TRBV2 and TRBJ2-1; weak D call: TRBD2 (5 bases). The germline V gene encodes CDR1 SNHLY and CDR2 FYNNEI. With 6 bases removed from V and 0 bases from J, the gap between germline ends came to 12 bases. This CDR3 has 15 amino acids. The DNA for the CDR3 is TGTGCCAGCAGCCGGACTCTAAGCTCCTACAATGAGCAGTTCTTC. Its translation is CASSRTLSSYNEQFF.

Regarding this clone: The junction does not match germline at one end; this may be a read error. The same CDR3 can be traced to other DNA sequences in this sample. The rearrangement uses TRBV2 and TRBJ1-2; D not resolved. The CDR3 loop spans 11 amino acids. The V gene's germline CDR1 is SNHLY and CDR2 FYNNEI. Written as DNA, the CDR3 is TGTGCCAGCAGTGAAAAGAAGCTAAGAGCCTTC. As protein: CASSEKKLRAF.

The genes are TRBV2 and TRBJ2-5; tentatively, D is TRBD1 (5 bases). Trimming stripped 1 base from V and 3 bases from J, with 6 bases between. The CDR3 totals 13 residues. Germline CDR1 SNHLY, CDR2 FYNNEI. The CDR3 DNA is TGTGCCAGCAGTGAAGTCAGGGAAGAGACCCAGTACTTC. This translates into CASSEVREETQYF.

This clone was counted once. The chain uses TRBV7-3 and TRBJ2-1, with 7 bases aligning to TRBD2. Germline V gene lookup returns CDR1 SGHTA and CDR2 FQGTGA. V lost 4 bases, J lost 2 bases, and 14 bases stayed unmatched. CDR3 size: 18 residues. DNA of the CDR3: TGTGCCAGCAGCTCAGAACCCCGAACTAGCGCAACCTACAATGAGCAGTTCTTC. Amino acids: CASSSEPRTSATYNEQFF.

Only one count was recorded for this clone. The CDR3 coding sequence is TGCGCCAGCAGCTTGGAAGCAGGGATGCCTAACTATGGCTACACCTTC. Its protein product is CASSLEAGMPNYGYTF. The chain recombines TRBV5-1 with TRBJ1-2; D possibly corresponds to TRBD1 (5 bases). This CDR3 spans 16 amino acids. The germline gives CDR1 SGHRS, CDR2 YFSETQ. Between the trimmed V and J ends, which lost 0 bases and 0 bases, there was a span of 12 bases.

The rearrangement joins TRBV6-4 to TRBJ1-4, with D perhaps matching TRBD1 (6 bases). The V gene's germline CDR1 is MRHNA and CDR2 SNTAGT. The CDR3 spans 14 residues. V lost 5 bases and J 8 bases, leaving 15 bases between the germline ends. In DNA form, the CDR3 reads TGTGCCAGCAGTATACAGGGTTTTCGAGAAAAACTGTTTTTT. Translated: CASSIQGFREKLFF.

This clone was recorded only once. The V gene is TRBV18, the J gene TRBJ2-1; 7 nucleotides agree with TRBD1. From germline, CDR1 is KGHSH and CDR2 LQKENI. The length of the CDR3 is 16 residues. V gave up 3 bases and J gave up 8 bases; unmatched junction bases: 13. CDR3 sequence reads: CASSPGRGGNFDEQFF. The CDR3 DNA sequence: TGTGCCAGCTCACCGGGGAGAGGGGGCAATTTCGATGAGCAGTTCTTC.

The chain combines TRBV6-1 with TRBJ2-5; the D is unclear. CDR1 MNHNS and CDR2 SASEGT come from the germline V gene. There are 14 residues in the CDR3. The V and J ends lost 2 bases and 0 bases respectively, with 7 bases between them. The CDR3 reads CASSESSDQETQYF. Here the CDR3 DNA reads TGTGCCAGCAGTGAATCCAGTGACCAAGAGACCCAGTACTTC.

CDR3 coding DNA: TGCGCCAGCAGCCAGGGGACAGGGGGCTTAGGTGAAAAACTGTTTTTT. It encodes CASSQGTGGLGEKLFF. V and J are TRBV5-1 and TRBJ1-4, with TRBD1 matching over 12 bases. The V gene end was trimmed by 4 bases and the J gene end by 7 bases; junction bases not matched to a gene: 8. Germline loops: CDR1 SGHRS, CDR2 YFSETQ. This CDR3 is 16 amino acids long.

This chain links TRBV7-9 with TRBJ2-5; D may be TRBD2 (5 bases). In germline, CDR1 is SEHNR, CDR2 FQNEAQ (reference sequence). V lost 1 base, J lost 5 bases, and 11 bases lay in between. The CDR3 has 14 residues. CDR3 DNA: TGTGCCAGCAGCTTAGTTGAGGGTCGGGAGACCCAGTACTTC. Its translation: CASSLVEGRETQYF.